This T cell receptor (beta chain) derives from a study of cytomegalovirus exposure and HLA in healthy donors. V lost 0 bases to trimming and J lost 5 bases, with 12 bases between them. The CDR3 has 14 residues. Per the germline V gene, CDR1 is SGDLS and CDR2 is YYNGEE. The PCR employed 60 Vbeta primers together with 13 Jbeta primers. Data came from immunoSEQ multiplex PCR; TCRdb stores just in-frame clones and leaves some out. The sample carries some 150,000 clones, around three quarters recorded once. The rearrangement links TRBV9 to TRBJ2-7, with D maybe TRBD1 (6 bases). Input material: PBMCs. This TCR derives from a man aged 25 to 40 in good health and CMV-seropositive. The CDR3 sequence is CASSVGAGGNEQYF. The CDR3 region has the DNA TGTGCCAGCAGCGTAGGTGCTGGGGGCAACGAGCAGTACTTC. Together with reference TRBV9 and TRBJ2-7, the CDR3 gives the full variable domain: DSGVTQTPKHLITATGQRVTLRCSPRSGDLSVYWYQQSLDQGLQFLIQYYNGEERAKGNILERFSAQQFPDLHSELNLSSLELGDSALYFCASSVGAGGNEQYFGPGTRLTVT.